Described below is a single T cell receptor beta chain sequence and its context. Germline loops: CDR1 SGHAT, CDR2 FQNNGV. V was pared by 3 bases and J by 7 bases, with 18 bases between. This CDR3 comprises 15 residues. The sample belongs to a study of blood T cell repertoires in COVID-19. This table comes from immunoSEQ multiplex PCR, and its TCRdb copy is limited to in-frame clones, with some not included. The sample holds about 250,000 clones, 70% to 90% seen once. This clonotype was sampled from a man aged 50-60 years with acute or convalescent COVID-19. Sample: peripheral blood. J is TRBJ2-5 and V is TRBV11-2; possible D gene TRBD2, 8 bases. CDR3 sequence (DNA): TGTGCCAGCAGCTTCCGGGAGGGGGCGGCGGGGACCCAGTACTTC. It yields the protein CASSFREGAAGTQYF.